These 32 T cell receptor beta chains were all obtained from the same sample, sequenced in a study of blood T cell repertoires in COVID-19. The method was immunoSEQ multiplex PCR; TCRdb's version includes in-frame clones alone and lacks a portion of them. The sample carries hundreds of thousands of clones, 85% to 90% recorded once. The sample taken for sequencing was PBMCs or T cells enriched from blood (not recorded which). Receptors originate from a man aged 30 to 39 who had recovered from COVID-19.

The V call is TRBV28, the J call TRBJ2-2; 8 positions agree with TRBD1. The CDR3 sequence is 17 residues long. Losses at the gene ends were 5 bases for V and 3 bases for J; bases not matched to a gene: 11. Germline CDR1 reads MDHEN; CDR2 reads SYDVKM. CDR3 in amino acids: CASSLQGELTYTGELFF. CDR3 sequence (DNA): TGTGCCAGCAGTCTACAGGGGGAACTAACCTACACCGGGGAGCTGTTTTTT.

In its sample, this clone was seen once. This sequence joins TRBV19 and TRBJ1-2; D is unresolved. This CDR3 spans 15 amino acids. V was trimmed by 3 bases and J by 0 bases, leaving 11 bases between them. Germline V gene lookup returns CDR1 LNHDA and CDR2 SQIVND (reference sequence). Here the CDR3 reads CASSIRTGTNYGYTF. The CDR3 DNA follows: TGTGCCAGTAGTATCCGGACTGGAACTAACTATGGCTACACCTTC.

Concerning this clone itself: Germline is not matched at one junction end, which may reflect a read error. V usage is TRBV4-2 and J usage is TRBJ2-4; TRBD2 matches at 8 bases. The CDR3 extends over 14 amino acids. Germline lookup yields CDR1 LGHNA and CDR2 YNFKEQ. The CDR3 DNA is TGTGCCAGCAGCCAAGGGACTAGCAAAGACATTCAGTACTTC. Encoded protein: CASSQGTSKDIQYF.

The V and J genes are TRBV19 and TRBJ2-1, with a possible D match to TRBD2 (6 bases). Trimming took 3 bases from V and 7 from J, leaving 19 bases between them. This CDR3 comprises 16 residues. Germline CDR1 LNHDA, CDR2 SQIVND (reference sequence). The CDR3 sequence: CASSISLGFRGNEQFF. CDR3 nucleotide sequence: TGTGCCAGTAGTATCTCGCTGGGCTTCCGGGGGAATGAGCAGTTCTTC.

The chain links TRBV30 to TRBJ2-1, with 8 bases that match TRBD2. V gave up 4 bases and J gave up 6 bases; unmatched junction bases: 5. The CDR3 has 13 amino acids. Looked up from germline, CDR1 is GTSNPN and CDR2 is SVGIG (reference sequence). CDR3 coding DNA: TGTGCCTGGACCCCCGGGACTAGCAATGAGCAGTTCTTC. It codes for CAWTPGTSNEQFF. The entire variable domain, with the rest obtained from reference TRBV30 and TRBJ2-1, is as follows: SQTIHQWPATLVQPVGSPLSLECTVEGTSNPNLYWYRQAAGRGLQLLFYSVGIGQISSEVPQNLSASRPQDRQFILSSKKLLLSDSGFYLCAWTPGTSNEQFFGPGTRLTVL.

The chain has TRBV9 and TRBJ1-3, with D perhaps TRBD1 (6 bases). This CDR3 has 16 amino acids. V was trimmed by 4 bases and J by 1 base, leaving 15 bases between them. Germline V gene lookup returns CDR1 SGDLS and CDR2 YYNGEE. CDR3 bases: TGTGCCAGCAGCATGACGACAGGTTTTTCTGGAAACACCATATATTTT. Translating it yields CASSMTTGFSGNTIYF.

J is TRBJ2-1 and V is TRBV7-9, with TRBD2 matching over 7 bases. Trimming at V came to 5 bases and at J to 6 bases, leaving 22 bases not matched to a gene. Germline V gene data show CDR1 as SEHNR and CDR2 as FQNEAQ (reference sequence). The CDR3 is made up of 19 amino acids. The CDR3 sequence: CASSRGYSGTTPPINEQFF. The CDR3 region has the DNA TGTGCCAGCAGCCGGGGGTACAGCGGGACGACTCCCCCAATCAATGAGCAGTTCTTC.

DNA for the CDR3: TGTGCCACCAGCAGATCTAGCCGGGGTGAGACCCAGTACTTC. Its translation is CATSRSSRGETQYF. The chain couples TRBV15 to TRBJ2-5, with a possible D match to TRBD2 (5 bases). V was clipped by 2 bases and J by 5 bases, with 12 bases between them. CDR1 is LNHNV, CDR2 YYDKDF, per germline (reference sequence). CDR3 size: 14 residues.

This clone was recorded only once. V usage is TRBV29-1 and J usage is TRBJ2-7, with 8 bases aligning to TRBD2. The V gene end was trimmed by 6 bases and the J gene end by 1 base; junction bases not matched to a gene: 8. Germline CDR1 is SQVTM and CDR2 is ANQGSEA. The CDR3 contains 14 residues. The chain's CDR3 is CSVGSGSHSYEQYF. CDR3 nucleotides: TGCAGCGTGGGGAGCGGGAGTCATTCCTACGAGCAGTACTTC.

The J gene is TRBJ2-7, the V gene TRBV7-3; a possible D gene is TRBD2 (6 bases). Germline V CDR1 and CDR2: SGHTA, FQGTGA. Trimming took 0 bases from V and 3 from J, leaving 6 bases between them. The CDR3 totals 13 residues. The CDR3 loop reads CASSLTRDYEQYF. CDR3 nucleotide sequence: TGTGCCAGCAGCTTAACGCGGGACTACGAGCAGTACTTC.

V is TRBV19 and J is TRBJ1-5; D not certain. The CDR3 consists of 13 residues. Trimming took 7 bases from V and 7 from J, leaving 14 bases between them. Germline CDR1 is LNHDA and CDR2 is SQIVND (reference sequence). The DNA for the CDR3 is TGTGCCAGTACCCCATTCGGGAGGCAGCCCCAGCATTTT. Translated: CASTPFGRQPQHF.

The chain joins TRBV2 to TRBJ2-1, with D possibly TRBD1 on 6 matching bases. Per germline, CDR1 SNHLY and CDR2 FYNNEI. CDR3 length: 16 residues. V shed 2 bases and J shed 4 bases, with 15 bases lying between them. The chain's CDR3 is CASSESPGHRYNEQFF. The DNA of the CDR3 is TGTGCCAGCAGTGAAAGCCCGGGACATAGATACAATGAGCAGTTCTTC.

There are a few counts of this clone. The rearrangement links TRBV5-1 to TRBJ2-1; 15 bases fit TRBD2. CDR1 and CDR2 from the germline V gene are SGHRS and YFSETQ. The CDR3 totals 14 residues. The junction had 1 base not matched to a gene; V was cut back by 3 bases and J by 9 bases. The CDR3 DNA sequence: TGCGCCAGCAGCTGGGGACTAGCGGGAGGTGAGCAGTTCTTC. It encodes CASSWGLAGGEQFF. Full variable domain (missing parts from reference TRBV5-1 and TRBJ2-1): KAGVTQTPRYLIKTRGQQVTLSCSPISGHRSVSWYQQTPGQGLQFLFEYFSETQRNKGNFPGRFSGRQFSNSRSEMNVSTLELGDSALYLCASSWGLAGGEQFFGPGTRLTVL.

This clone was seen a single time. The rearrangement uses TRBV11-2 and TRBJ1-1; D gene ambiguous. Trimming pared 4 bases from V and 1 base from J, leaving 13 bases between. This CDR3 has 15 amino acids. The germline gives CDR1 SGHAT, CDR2 FQNNGV. DNA of the CDR3: TGTGCCAGCAGCTCGCCATGGGAGGGGAACACTGAAGCTTTCTTT. Encoded protein: CASSSPWEGNTEAFF.

The chain joins TRBV29-1 to TRBJ1-2; D call uncertain. Germline V gene sequence: CDR1 SQVTM, CDR2 ANQGSEA. The germline V and J ends were trimmed by 2 bases and 4 bases, with 8 bases remaining between them. The CDR3 runs 12 residues. CDR3 loop: CSVEILGYGYTF. CDR3 DNA sequence: TGCAGCGTTGAAATCCTAGGCTATGGCTACACCTTC.

Of note for this clone: Other DNA sequences from this sample encode an identical CDR3 as well. The chain is built from TRBV24-1 and TRBJ1-1, with D possibly being TRBD1 (5 bases). CDR1 and CDR2 (germline): KGHDR, SFDVKD. The CDR3 has 11 amino acids. V lost 9 bases and J 4 bases, leaving 8 bases between the germline ends. CDR3 region: CATSQGTEAFF. CDR3 bases: TGTGCCACCTCCCAGGGCACTGAAGCTTTCTTT.

This chain joins TRBV27 and TRBJ2-5, with TRBD2 matching over 8 bases. Germline loops: CDR1 MNHEY, CDR2 SMNVEV (reference sequence). V was pared by 4 bases and J by 4 bases, with 8 bases of the junction left unmatched. The CDR3 is 15 residues long. CDR3 in DNA: TGTGCCAGCAGTTCAGCGGGAGATACGGGAGAGACCCAGTACTTC. Its protein product is CASSSAGDTGETQYF.

The chain uses TRBV7-8 and TRBJ2-2; D gene unclear. The CDR3 has 16 residues. The V end lost 5 bases, the J end lost 6 bases, and 19 bases lay between the germline ends. The germline V gene has CDR1 SGHVS and CDR2 FQNEAQ. Written as DNA, the CDR3 is TGTGCCAGCAGCGAAAATACCATTTCCTTAGCCGGGGAGCTGTTTTTT. Translated, it gives CASSENTISLAGELFF.

This sequence joins TRBV5-4 and TRBJ2-3; TRBD1 matches 8 bases. Germline V gene sequence: CDR1 SGHNT, CDR2 YYREEE (reference sequence). This CDR3 region has 12 residues. Losses at the gene ends were 3 bases for V and 15 bases for J; bases not matched to a gene: 9. The CDR3 is CASSWSGQERYF. The CDR3 DNA sequence: TGTGCCAGCAGCTGGTCGGGACAGGAGAGATATTTT.

This rearrangement joins TRBV7-9 to TRBJ2-2; TRBD2 matches 7 bases. From germline, CDR1 is SEHNR and CDR2 FQNEAQ (reference sequence). After removal of 5 bases from V and 4 bases from J, the junction contained 7 bases not matched to a gene. This CDR3 has 15 amino acids. CDR3 nucleotide sequence: TGTGCCAGCAGCCACCCGGGACTAACCACCGGGGAGCTGTTTTTT. Translation: CASSHPGLTTGELFF.

The rearrangement links TRBV28 to TRBJ2-1; D may be TRBD2 (5 bases). CDR3 length equals 15 residues. Trimming cost V 6 bases and J 8 bases, with 20 bases left between them. Germline V gene sequence: CDR1 MDHEN, CDR2 SYDVKM. The CDR3 sequence: CASSPSGAFVHEQFF. CDR3 nucleotide sequence: TGTGCCAGCAGCCCCAGCGGCGCCTTTGTCCATGAGCAGTTCTTC.

The chain is built from TRBV6-2 or TRBV6-3 and TRBJ2-1; 7 bases fit TRBD2. Looked up from germline, CDR1 is MNHEY and CDR2 is SVGEGT. This CDR3 comprises 14 residues. The V and J ends lost 4 bases and 3 bases, in that order; junction bases with no gene match: 3. CDR3 loop: CASSFGGSYNEQFF. CDR3 in DNA: TGTGCCAGCAGTTTTGGCGGGAGCTACAATGAGCAGTTCTTC.

This clone was detected only once. The chain has TRBV10-1 and TRBJ1-1, with D unclear. Germline assignment: CDR1 WNHNN and CDR2 SYGVQD (reference sequence). The CDR3 has 13 residues. Between the trimmed V and J ends, which lost 3 bases and 2 bases, there was a span of 7 bases. The CDR3 loop is CASSDHLNTEAFF. As DNA, the CDR3 is TGCGCCAGCAGTGACCACCTAAACACTGAAGCTTTCTTT.

V is TRBV27 and J is TRBJ2-1; 9 nucleotides line up with TRBD1. There are 14 residues in the CDR3. CDR1 and CDR2 from the germline V gene are MNHEY and SMNVEV (reference sequence). V trimming: 4 bases; J trimming: 15 bases; junction bases outside the gene matches: 13. The CDR3 is CASSSGQGPLLLFF. CDR3 nucleotides: TGTGCCAGCAGTTCGGGACAGGGTCCTCTATTACTGTTCTTC.

J is TRBJ2-3 and V is TRBV24-1, with a possible D match to TRBD1 (6 bases). Trimming took off 0 bases at V and 5 bases at J, with 8 bases between the two ends. Germline CDR1 is KGHDR and CDR2 is SFDVKD. The CDR3 covers 14 residues. The CDR3: CATSDLRGGDTQYF. The CDR3 DNA reads TGTGCCACCAGTGATTTGAGAGGGGGAGATACGCAGTATTTT.

The chain links TRBV14 to TRBJ2-7; D is ambiguous. The CDR3 covers 13 residues. Germline V gene lookup returns CDR1 SGHDN and CDR2 FVKESK. V was shortened by 1 base and J by 2 bases, with 6 bases between the two germline ends. For the CDR3, the DNA is TGTGCCAGCAGCCAAGGACGGGCCTACGAGCAGTACTTC. Protein product: CASSQGRAYEQYF.

This chain uses TRBV5-8 with TRBJ2-3; TRBD1 matches at 8 bases. The CDR3 loop spans 15 amino acids. The germline CDR1 and CDR2 sequences are SGHTS and YDEGEE. Germline trimming cut 0 bases from V and 6 bases from J; bases unmatched to any gene: 6. CDR3 residues: CASSLGTGFRDTQYF. CDR3 coding DNA: TGTGCCAGCAGCTTGGGGACAGGGTTTCGGGATACGCAGTATTTT.

J is TRBJ2-2 and V is TRBV29-1, with D possibly matching TRBD2 (6 bases). V lost 3 bases and J 5 bases, leaving 7 bases between the germline ends. CDR3 length equals 12 residues. Germline V gene lookup returns CDR1 SQVTM and CDR2 ANQGSEA. CDR3 nucleotides: TGCAGCGTTGACGGGGGAACCGGGGAGCTGTTTTTT. Translation: CSVDGGTGELFF.

J is TRBJ2-6 and V is TRBV10-3; TRBD1 matches at 10 bases. The CDR3 sequence is 18 residues long. The J segment lost 2 bases and the V segment lost 2 bases, leaving 6 bases of the junction unmatched. The germline V gene has CDR1 ENHRY and CDR2 SYGVKD. The CDR3 DNA reads TGTGCCATCAGTGAGAAGGGACAGGGGAGTCCTGGGGCCAACGTCCTGACTTTC. Amino acid sequence: CAISEKGQGSPGANVLTF.

The rearrangement uses TRBV19 and TRBJ1-1; tentative D call: TRBD1 (5 bases). CDR1 and CDR2 from the germline V gene are LNHDA and SQIVND (reference sequence). V dropped 5 bases and J dropped 1 base, with 8 bases sitting between them. This CDR3 has 13 residues. CDR3 in amino acids: CASSPQGNTEAFF. Here the CDR3 DNA reads TGTGCCAGTAGTCCTCAGGGGAACACTGAAGCTTTCTTT.

This clone was recorded once. The V and J genes are TRBV5-1 and TRBJ2-1; 9 positions agree with TRBD2. CDR1 SGHRS and CDR2 YFSETQ come from the germline V gene. The CDR3 runs to 17 residues. V shed 0 bases, J shed 2 bases, and the junction held 6 bases outside the gene matches. CDR3 protein: CASSLGILAGPYNEQFF. In DNA form, the CDR3 reads TGCGCCAGCAGCTTGGGGATACTAGCGGGCCCCTACAATGAGCAGTTCTTC.

V usage is TRBV21-1 and J usage is TRBJ1-6. TRBV21-1 is flagged as a pseudogene. This CDR3 is 9 amino acids long. CDR3 DNA: TGTGCCAGCACTGTCCCCCTCCACTTT. Protein: CASTVPLHF.